One sample yielded the 15 T cell receptor beta chains listed below, sequenced in a study of cytomegalovirus exposure and HLA in healthy donors. In the PCR, 60 Vbeta and 13 Jbeta primers were used. TCRdb keeps only in-frame clones here, not all; method: immunoSEQ multiplex PCR. Seen here are tens of thousands of clones, 10% observed once, and the top ten hold more than 20%. Input material: PBMCs. The receptors originated from a man between 60 and 75 years old in good health and CMV-seropositive.

This clone was counted a few times. The V gene is TRBV6-1, the J gene TRBJ2-7; 9 bases are shared with TRBD1. The J segment lost 0 bases and the V segment lost 7 bases, leaving 7 bases of the junction unmatched. CDR1 and CDR2 (germline): MNHNS, SASEGT. CDR3 size: 15 residues. The CDR3, as DNA: TGTGCCAGCACCCTGGGACAGGGTGGCTCCTACGAGCAGTACGTC. This codes for CASTLGQGGSYEQYV.

This clone has a handful of counts. The rearrangement joins TRBV7-3 to TRBJ1-1; unclear D gene. V was shortened by 2 bases and J by 4 bases, with 11 bases between the two germline ends. Germline loops: CDR1 SGHTA, CDR2 FQGTGA. This CDR3 region has 14 residues. The CDR3 DNA sequence: TGTGCCAGCAGCTTATCCCCTGAGGGCACTGAAGCTTTCTTT. Translating it yields CASSLSPEGTEAFF.

V gene TRBV5-1 combines with J gene TRBJ1-1; 9 bases are shared with TRBD1. J gave up 10 bases and V 3 bases, and 4 bases lay outside the gene matches. The CDR3 is 12 residues long. Germline V CDR1 and CDR2: SGHRS, YFSETQ. In nucleotides, the CDR3 is TGCGCCAGCAGCTATACAGGGGGCGCAGCTTTCTTT. This codes for CASSYTGGAAFF.

This clone was counted between two and nine times. The rearrangement links TRBV18 to TRBJ2-7; no firm D call. This CDR3 is 12 amino acids long. The germline gives CDR1 KGHSH, CDR2 LQKENI. Trimming shortened V by 4 bases and J by 1 base, and 5 bases separated the two germline ends. The CDR3 region is CASSLPSYEQYF. The CDR3 nucleotides are TGTGCCAGCTCACTTCCTTCCTACGAGCAGTACTTC. Combining the CDR3 with reference TRBV18 and TRBJ2-7 gives the whole variable domain NAGVMQNPRHLVRRRGQEARLRCSPMKGHSHVYWYRQLPEEGLKFMVYLQKENIIDESGMPKERFSAEFPKEGPSILRIQQVVRGDSAAYFCASSLPSYEQYFGPGTRLTVT.

Only a few counts were recorded for this clone. The V and J genes are TRBV30 and TRBJ2-1, with TRBD2 as a possible D gene (5 bases). Germline V gene lookup returns CDR1 GTSNPN and CDR2 SVGIG (reference sequence). Trimming pared 2 bases from V and 7 bases from J, leaving 15 bases between. This CDR3 contains 14 residues. This chain's CDR3 is CAWSTGNLRNEQFF. CDR3 DNA sequence: TGTGCCTGGAGTACCGGGAACCTCCGGAATGAGCAGTTCTTC.

This clone has only a few counts. The chain uses TRBV5-1 and TRBJ1-3; tentative D call: TRBD1 (6 bases). The CDR3 extends over 16 amino acids. With 0 bases removed from V and 0 bases from J, the gap between germline ends came to 10 bases. Germline V lookup: CDR1 SGHRS, CDR2 YFSETQ. The DNA of the CDR3 is TGCGCCAGCAGCTTGGCCACAGGGTTCTCTGGAAACACCATATATTTT. This codes for CASSLATGFSGNTIYF.

This clone has just a few counts. The CDR3, as DNA: TGTGCCAGCAGTATGTCGGGAGGTCAATACAATGAGCAGTTCTTC. Translation: CASSMSGGQYNEQFF. The V gene is TRBV2, the J gene TRBJ2-1; 7 positions match TRBD2. J gave up 4 bases and V 5 bases, and 8 bases lay outside the gene matches. Germline loops: CDR1 SNHLY, CDR2 FYNNEI. The CDR3 consists of 15 residues.

J is TRBJ2-3 and V is TRBV5-4; a weak D match, TRBD2 (5 bases). The CDR3 length is 15 residues. V lost 5 bases and J 1 base, leaving 14 bases between the germline ends. Germline CDR1 is SGHNT and CDR2 is YYREEE (reference sequence). CDR3 DNA: TGTGCCAGCAGTACCGCGGCCGGGGGCACAGATACGCAGTATTTT. Translating gives CASSTAAGGTDTQYF. The whole variable domain, remainder taken from reference TRBV5-4 and TRBJ2-3, is ETGVTQSPTHLIKTRGQQVTLRCSSQSGHNTVSWYQQALGQGPQFIFQYYREEENGRGNFPPRFSGLQFPNYSSELNVNALELDDSALYLCASSTAAGGTDTQYFGPGTRLTVL.

CDR3 sequence (DNA): TGCGCCAGCAGCCGAAGGTCCGGGACAGGGGTCACCGGGGAGCTGTTTTTT. This encodes CASSRRSGTGVTGELFF. The chain uses TRBV4-1 and TRBJ2-2, with 10 positions matching TRBD1. This CDR3 comprises 17 residues. The germline V gene encodes CDR1 MGHRA and CDR2 YSYEKL. The V and J ends lost 4 bases and 4 bases, in that order; junction bases with no gene match: 9.

Only a few counts were recorded for this clone. This chain joins TRBV4-1 and TRBJ2-1, with 8 bases fitting TRBD2. The CDR3 length is 14 residues. Germline-derived CDR1 and CDR2 are MGHRA and YSYEKL. The junction had 4 bases not matched to a gene; V was cut back by 0 bases and J by 9 bases. CDR3 coding DNA: TGCGCCAGCAGCCAAGAGGGACTAGTAGCTGAGCAGTTCTTC. This encodes CASSQEGLVAEQFF.

In this sample, this clone turned up many times. The chain links TRBV11-2 to TRBJ1-2, with D unresolved. The germline CDR1 and CDR2 sequences are SGHAT and FQNNGV. The V end was cut by 0 bases, the J end by 6 bases, with 14 bases between. This CDR3 has 15 residues. As DNA, the CDR3 is TGTGCCAGCAGCTTAGAACGACGACTCGGGAATGGCTACACCTTC. Residues: CASSLERRLGNGYTF.

There are a few counts of this clone. The rearrangement joins TRBV9 to TRBJ1-3; D is unresolved. CDR3 length equals 17 residues. V was clipped by 3 bases and J by 0 bases, with 16 bases between them. CDR1 and CDR2 from the germline V gene are SGDLS and YYNGEE. Here the CDR3 reads CASSGGSAISSGNTIYF. The CDR3 nucleotides are TGTGCCAGCAGCGGCGGTTCGGCAATCAGCTCTGGAAACACCATATATTTT.

The chain couples TRBV6-1 to TRBJ1-5, with 8 bases fitting TRBD1. CDR1 is MNHNS and CDR2 is SASEGT in the germline V gene. J lost 9 bases, V lost 3 bases, and 10 bases had no gene match. The CDR3 is 15 amino acids. The CDR3 sequence is CASSDVKQGVGPQHF. In nucleotides, the CDR3 is TGTGCCAGCAGTGACGTGAAACAGGGGGTTGGGCCCCAGCATTTT.

This clone was counted a few times. V usage is TRBV5-1 and J usage is TRBJ2-5, with TRBD2 matching 9 bases. With 10 bases clipped from V and 1 base from J, the junction kept 11 bases outside the gene matches. Germline V CDR1 and CDR2: SGHRS, YFSETQ. This CDR3 is built from 15 residues. CDR3 bases: TGCGCCTGTCAGGCGACTAGCGGTCGCCAAGAGACCCAGTACTTC. It codes for CACQATSGRQETQYF.

DNA of the CDR3: TGTGCCAGCGCGGGGGGGACCTATAATTCACCCCTCCACTTT. As protein: CASAGGTYNSPLHF. The gene calls are TRBV6-1 and TRBJ1-6, with D possibly matching TRBD1 (5 bases). The germline V and J ends were trimmed by 8 bases and 2 bases, with 10 bases remaining between them. Germline V gene sequence: CDR1 MNHNS, CDR2 SASEGT. The CDR3 consists of 14 residues.